Ten or more counts support the clone carrying this T cell receptor (beta chain). The source of the sample is a study of spatial heterogeneity in lung cancer. Overall study: Alpha-chain sequences were detected in numbers that were consistently lower than beta-chain sequences. Raw-read counts averaged over ten per unique TCR and UMI combination.

Germline loops: CDR1 SGHNT, CDR2 YYREEE (reference sequence). The ends lost 4 bases at V and 4 bases at J; junction bases unmatched: 8. This CDR3 is 15 amino acids long. In the library, each TCR cDNA molecule bore its own unique molecular identifier. Via MiXCR, TCRdb re-called the 5' RACE reads, giving one row per CDR3 protein. Among 9,500 to 15,000 distinct CDR3 sequences listed, approximately 6.2% were seen once. Time point defined: sample taken at primary tumor resection. TCRs were sequenced from unsorted whole RNA of tumor, nontumor lung or PBMC. The donors comprised about 69 untreated early-stage non-small cell lung cancer patients.

The sequence was obtained from a male donor with early-stage non-small cell lung cancer. The V gene is TRBV5-4, the J gene TRBJ1-2, with TRBD1 identical over 9 bases. Material: normal lung tissue next to the tumor, obtained at surgery. The CDR3 reads CASSPGTGLSYGYTF. The CDR3 bases are TGTGCCAGCAGCCCAGGGACAGGGTTGAGCTATGGCTACACCTTC.